The clone carrying this TCR beta chain has a count of ten or more. What it recognizes is unknown. CDR1 is SGHRS and CDR2 is YFSETQ in the germline V gene. Between the trimmed V and J ends, which lost 4 bases and 4 bases, there was a span of 14 bases. This CDR3 comprises 15 residues. These data are taken from a study of CD8 T cells in ankylosing spondylitis. Findings and limits, study-wide: A TCR beta motif of under ten highly homologous variants seemed to mark ankylosing spondylitis blood. The clones that were linked to disease were reported to be significantly enriched in matched synovial fluid samples from ankylosing spondylitis patients. CD8+ disease-linked clones were present at relatively low frequencies in blood.

In TCRdb, the 5' RACE reads were re-called with MiXCR into one record per CDR3 protein. The sample has some 220,000 distinct CDR3 sequences, less than 9.5% seen once; the top ten hold more than 4.5%. Sequencing was performed on blood, either unsorted or a sorted T cell fraction (not recorded which). The clonotype was recovered from a female donor with ankylosing spondylitis or in good health (not recorded which). The gene calls are TRBV5-1 and TRBJ2-2; D is unclear. The DNA for the CDR3 is TGCGCCAGCAGCCGAGTCCCCCCCGGCACCGGGGAGCTGTTTTTT. Translating it yields CASSRVPPGTGELFF. The whole variable domain, remainder taken from reference TRBV5-1 and TRBJ2-2, is KAGVTQTPRYLIKTRGQQVTLSCSPISGHRSVSWYQQTPGQGLQFLFEYFSETQRNKGNFPGRFSGRQFSNSRSEMNVSTLELGDSALYLCASSRVPPGTGELFFGEGSRLTVL.